The 13 T cell receptor beta chains given below trace back to one sample, sequenced in a study of cytomegalovirus exposure and HLA in healthy donors. Sequenced by immunoSEQ multiplex PCR; TCRdb stores in-frame clones only, minus some. This table has some 250,000 clones, almost 90% appearing once. The sequenced sample consisted of PBMCs. The receptors here all came from a woman younger than 35 in good health and CMV-seronegative.

This clone was seen just once. This chain uses TRBV7-9 with TRBJ1-5; D not certain. The CDR3 length is 14 residues. CDR1 is SEHNR and CDR2 is FQNEAQ in the germline V gene (reference sequence). Deletions cut 4 bases from V and 0 bases from J, with 7 bases between. As DNA, the CDR3 is TGTGCCAGCAGCTCCCTTTATAGCAATCAGCCCCAGCATTTT. Its protein is CASSSLYSNQPQHF.

The chain recombines TRBV7-7 with TRBJ2-3; no reliable D call. V lost 6 bases, J lost 2 bases, and 9 bases lay in between. Germline CDR1 reads SSHAT; CDR2 reads FNYEAQ (reference sequence). The CDR3 sequence is 13 residues long. DNA for the CDR3: TGTGCCAGCAGTTCCGGGTTCACAGATACGCAGTATTTT. Protein product: CASSSGFTDTQYF.

The J gene is TRBJ2-2, the V gene TRBV5-6, with TRBD1 as a possible D gene (5 bases). CDR3 length: 15 amino acids. Trimming stripped 4 bases from V and 5 bases from J, with 15 bases between. Germline CDR1 is SGHDT and CDR2 is YYEEEE. The CDR3 bases are TGTGCCAGCAGCCGGCAGGGTGTTAAGACCGGGGAGCTGTTTTTT. Translated, it gives CASSRQGVKTGELFF.

The chain joins TRBV6-6 to TRBJ1-1; a weak D match, TRBD1 (6 bases). The CDR3 runs 13 residues. V was trimmed by 7 bases and J by 2 bases, leaving 11 bases between them. Germline V gives CDR1 MNHNY, CDR2 SVGAGI (reference sequence). CDR3 sequence (DNA): TGTGCCAGCAACTCGGACAGAAACACTGAAGCTTTCTTT. This codes for CASNSDRNTEAFF.

The CDR3 reads CASWERGGGYNEQFF. DNA of the CDR3: TGTGCCAGCTGGGAGCGGGGGGGCGGGTACAATGAGCAGTTCTTC. The chain joins TRBV6-5 to TRBJ2-1; 10 bases agree with TRBD2. Per the germline V gene, CDR1 is MNHEY and CDR2 is SVGAGI. V was clipped by 8 bases and J by 4 bases; unmatched bases: 8. The CDR3 has 15 amino acids.

This clone was counted once. Written as DNA, the CDR3 is TGTGCCAGCAGTGGGAGAGTGGAGGAAAAACTGTTTTTT. Protein: CASSGRVEEKLFF. The rearrangement uses TRBV2 and TRBJ1-4, with no clear D. Per germline, CDR1 SNHLY and CDR2 FYNNEI. V dropped 4 bases and J dropped 8 bases, with 11 bases sitting between them. The length of the CDR3 is 13 residues.

This sequence joins TRBV5-8 and TRBJ1-1; D is perhaps TRBD1 (6 bases). Germline values: CDR1 SGHTS, CDR2 YDEGEE. The ends were cut back, 1 base at V and 1 base at J, with 14 bases in the middle. The CDR3 is made up of 16 amino acids. In nucleotides, the CDR3 is TGTGCCAGCAGCTTGTACCAGGGGCCGACGAACACTGAAGCTTTCTTT. Its translation: CASSLYQGPTNTEAFF. The full variable domain, completed using reference TRBV5-8 and TRBJ1-1, is EAGVTQSPTHLIKTRGQQATLRCSPISGHTSVYWYQQALGLGLQFLLWYDEGEERNRGNFPPRFSGRQFPNYSSELNVNALELEDSALYLCASSLYQGPTNTEAFFGQGTRLTVV.

The chain joins TRBV9 to TRBJ1-1, with 9 bases that match TRBD1. This CDR3 has 16 amino acids. Germline loops: CDR1 SGDLS, CDR2 YYNGEE. After removal of 3 bases from V and 3 bases from J, the junction contained 9 bases not matched to a gene. CDR3: CASSAGQGDIYTEAFF. CDR3 DNA: TGTGCCAGCAGCGCGGGACAGGGTGACATCTACACTGAAGCTTTCTTT.

This chain connects TRBV7-8 to TRBJ2-5, with D tentatively TRBD2 (5 bases). This CDR3 has 13 residues. Trimming cost V 3 bases and J 5 bases, with 10 bases left between them. CDR1 and CDR2 (germline): SGHVS, FQNEAQ. CDR3 nucleotides: TGTGCCAGCAGCTTTTATGGGGAGGAGACCCAGTACTTC. As protein: CASSFYGEETQYF. Supplemented by reference TRBV7-8 and TRBJ2-5, the full variable domain reads GAGVSQSPRYKVAKRGQDVALRCDPISGHVSLFWYQQALGQGPEFLTYFQNEAQLDKSGLPSDRFFAERPEGSVSTLKIQRTQQEDSAVYLCASSFYGEETQYFGPGTRLLVL.

The chain combines TRBV18 with TRBJ2-3, with 8 bases identical to TRBD1. V trimming: 6 bases; J trimming: 1 base; junction bases outside the gene matches: 9. Germline-derived CDR1 and CDR2 are KGHSH and LQKENI. CDR3 length equals 16 residues. The CDR3 coding sequence is TGTGCCAGCTCCGTCTTGACAGGGGTTGGCACAGATACGCAGTATTTT. Translating it yields CASSVLTGVGTDTQYF. Full variable domain (outside the CDR3, taken from reference TRBV18 and TRBJ2-3): NAGVMQNPRHLVRRRGQEARLRCSPMKGHSHVYWYRQLPEEGLKFMVYLQKENIIDESGMPKERFSAEFPKEGPSILRIQQVVRGDSAAYFCASSVLTGVGTDTQYFGPGTRLTVL.

V usage is TRBV7-8 and J usage is TRBJ2-7; D is possibly TRBD1 (5 bases). The germline gives CDR1 SGHVS, CDR2 FQNEAQ. V was shortened by 5 bases and J by 8 bases, with 13 bases between the two germline ends. This CDR3 has 12 amino acids. The CDR3 protein is CASSKTGAQQYV. The CDR3 DNA reads as TGTGCCAGCAGCAAAACAGGCGCGCAGCAGTACGTC.

The chain combines TRBV4-2 with TRBJ2-2; D not resolved. Trimming removed 2 bases from V and 1 base from J, with 20 bases in between. The CDR3 loop spans 19 amino acids. Germline V gene data show CDR1 as LGHNA and CDR2 as YNFKEQ. The CDR3 DNA sequence: TGTGCCAGCAGCCAATCGCTAGGTACGGGTAGGTGGAACACCGGGGAGCTGTTTTTT. Its protein product is CASSQSLGTGRWNTGELFF.

The rearrangement uses TRBV6-1 and TRBJ1-3; perhaps TRBD1 as D (5 bases). The germline V gene has CDR1 MNHNS and CDR2 SASEGT. V lost 4 bases, J lost 3 bases, and 13 bases lay in between. This CDR3 spans 15 amino acids. The CDR3 coding sequence is TGTGCCAGCAGTGGGATAAGGGGATATGGAAACACCATATATTTT. This gives the protein CASSGIRGYGNTIYF.